The 30 T cell receptor beta chains in this list originate from one sample, sequenced in a study of shared clonotypes between healthy human individuals (dated by TCRdb to about 2020). The method behind the library was the immunoSEQ multiplex PCR assay. TCRdb mirrors the immuneACCESS table, restricted to in-frame sequences. Some clones are absent from its copies; in checked studies, under half trace to an unresolved V gene, and the reason for the others is unknown. The sample table contains around 700,000 clones; only one count was recorded for about 78% of them. The ten largest clones represent around 1.8% of the sample. The sample was memory CD4+ T cells sorted from blood. The cell subset or site tag for this specimen amounts to: CD45RA-negative fraction. The source is a woman aged 25 to 39 in good health.

This clone showed up just once. The chain has TRBV27 and TRBJ1-2; D gene uncertain. Trimming pared 0 bases from V and 3 bases from J, leaving 5 bases between. The CDR3 contains 13 residues. Germline values: CDR1 MNHEY, CDR2 SMNVEV (reference sequence). The CDR3 reads CASSLSHDYGYTF. The CDR3 DNA sequence: TGTGCCAGCAGTTTATCCCACGACTATGGCTACACCTTC.

J is TRBJ2-7 and V is TRBV6-1; no clear D. This CDR3 contains 14 residues. Germline CDR1 MNHNS, CDR2 SASEGT. V was pared by 1 base and J by 7 bases, with 14 bases between. CDR3 loop: CASSEVGDHGEQYF. The CDR3, as DNA: TGTGCCAGCAGTGAAGTGGGCGACCATGGAGAGCAGTACTTC.

The rearrangement uses TRBV20-1 and TRBJ2-5, with D unclear. Gene TRBJ2-7 matches the end of the DNA better, so the J call may be wrong. The CDR3 sequence is 10 residues long. Germline CDR1 DFQATT, CDR2 SNEGSKA (reference sequence). CDR3 sequence (DNA): TGCAGTGCCTTAAGGGCCGAGCAGTACTTC. It specifies CSALRAEQYF.

This clone was seen a single time. The rearrangement uses TRBV7-8 and TRBJ1-1; 7 nucleotides align to TRBD1. Per germline, CDR1 SGHVS and CDR2 FQNEAQ. The V segment lost 0 bases and the J segment 9 bases; nucleotides outside the gene matches: 4. There are 13 residues in the CDR3. The CDR3 loop reads CASSLAGQPKAFF. The CDR3 bases are TGTGCCAGCAGCTTAGCGGGACAGCCAAAAGCTTTCTTT.

This chain links TRBV9 with TRBJ2-3; 11 bases match TRBD2. Trimming removed 0 bases from V and 3 bases from J; junction bases left unmatched: 9. The CDR3 loop spans 18 amino acids. Germline loops: CDR1 SGDLS, CDR2 YYNGEE. CDR3 nucleotides: TGTGCCAGCAGCGTAGGCCCCCTGGGACTAGCGGAGACAGATACGCAGTATTTT. Its translation: CASSVGPLGLAETDTQYF.

DNA of the CDR3: TGTGCCAGCAGCCCGATCGAGGGGAATTCCTACGAGCAGTACTTC. The encoded protein is CASSPIEGNSYEQYF. The chain joins TRBV11-2 to TRBJ2-5; TRBD1 or TRBD2 may be the D gene (5 bases each). The DNA end is more similar to TRBJ2-7, so the J call may be wrong. The CDR3 sequence is 15 residues long. Germline-derived CDR1 and CDR2 are SGHAT and FQNNGV.

The genes are TRBV15 and TRBJ1-2, with 7 bases lining up with TRBD1. Germline V gene sequence: CDR1 LNHNV, CDR2 YYDKDF (reference sequence). CDR3 length: 16 residues. Trimming removed 0 bases from V and 0 bases from J; junction bases left unmatched: 4. In nucleotides, the CDR3 is TGTGCCACCAGCAGAGATATGGGACAGTCTAACTATGGCTACACCTTC. Protein: CATSRDMGQSNYGYTF.

The V and J genes are TRBV6-1 and TRBJ1-3; D uncertain. The length of the CDR3 is 14 residues. CDR1 is MNHNS and CDR2 is SASEGT in the germline V gene. V was clipped by 3 bases and J by 0 bases, with 6 bases between them. The CDR3 DNA sequence: TGTGCCAGCAGTGATGGATACTCTGGAAACACCATATATTTT. Residues: CASSDGYSGNTIYF.

The table lists this clone with many counts. The chain uses TRBV2 and TRBJ2-5, with D possibly being TRBD1 or TRBD2 (6 bases each). The V end lost 3 bases, the J end lost 5 bases, and 13 bases lay between the germline ends. The CDR3 extends over 14 amino acids. CDR1 is SNHLY, CDR2 FYNNEI, per germline. This CDR3 reads CASSERGHRETQYF. The CDR3 DNA follows: TGTGCCAGCAGTGAGCGGGGACATCGTGAGACCCAGTACTTC. Looking up the rest from reference TRBV2 and TRBJ2-5 gives the full variable domain: EPEVTQTPSHQVTQMGQEVILRCVPISNHLYFYWYRQILGQKVEFLVSFYNNEISEKSEIFDDQFSVERPDGSNFTLKIRSTKLEDSAMYFCASSERGHRETQYFGPGTRLLVL.

The rearrangement uses TRBV5-4 and TRBJ2-5; the match to TRBD1 covers 8 bases. Germline values: CDR1 SGHNT, CDR2 YYREEE (reference sequence). This CDR3 comprises 14 residues. The V segment lost 4 bases and the J segment 5 bases; nucleotides outside the gene matches: 7. CDR3 nucleotide sequence: TGTGCCAGCAGCCGACAGGGGCATGGGGAGACCCAGTACTTC. Protein: CASSRQGHGETQYF.

Regarding this clone: Other DNA sequences in this specimen translate into the identical CDR3. This rearrangement joins TRBV6-1 to TRBJ2-7; D is possibly TRBD1 (5 bases). V was cut by 3 bases and J by 4 bases, with 7 bases left in between. This CDR3 comprises 12 residues. Germline assignment: CDR1 MNHNS and CDR2 SASEGT. The CDR3 protein is CASSETAYEQYF. The DNA for the CDR3 is TGTGCCAGCAGTGAGACAGCTTACGAGCAGTACTTC.

Worth noting for this clone: At one end, the junction sequence differs from germline, possibly due to a read error. Other DNA sequences from this sample encode an identical CDR3 as well. This chain uses TRBV5-1 with TRBJ2-2; 8 bases line up with TRBD1. Germline V CDR1 and CDR2: SGHRS, YFSETQ. The CDR3 covers 15 residues. This CDR3 reads CASSLGTGGTGELFF. Written as DNA, the CDR3 is TGCGCCAGCAGTTTGGGGACAGGTGGTACCGGGGAGCTGTTTTTT.

To note about this clone: Other DNA variants within this sample encode the same CDR3. The genes are TRBV27 and TRBJ1-1, with a weak D call TRBD1 (5 bases). Deletions cut 2 bases from V and 1 base from J, with 5 bases between. The CDR3 covers 13 residues. Germline CDR1 and CDR2: MNHEY and SMNVEV (reference sequence). CDR3 in amino acids: CASSLTGNTEAFF. The DNA for the CDR3 is TGTGCCAGCAGTTTAACAGGGAACACTGAAGCTTTCTTT.

This clone was found a few times. The chain is built from TRBV13 and TRBJ1-2; TRBD1 is a possible D gene (5 bases). Trimming shortened V by 5 bases and J by 5 bases, and 15 bases separated the two germline ends. Per germline, CDR1 PRHDT and CDR2 FYEKMQ (reference sequence). CDR3 length: 14 amino acids. CDR3 amino acids: CASSKKDKRYGYTF. The CDR3 nucleotides read TGTGCCAGCAGCAAGAAGGACAAACGATATGGCTACACCTTC.

The genes are TRBV15 and TRBJ1-1, with a weak D call TRBD1 (6 bases). This CDR3 has 14 residues. Between the trimmed V and J ends, which lost 5 bases and 8 bases, there was a span of 18 bases. Germline values: CDR1 LNHNV, CDR2 YYDKDF (reference sequence). In DNA, the CDR3 is TGTGCCACCAGCTCCCGGGAGGGGACAAGAGAAGCTTTCTTT. Translation gives CATSSREGTREAFF.

The chain is built from TRBV11-1 and TRBJ2-5; 11 bases align to TRBD2. The J segment lost 11 bases and the V segment lost 4 bases, leaving 9 bases of the junction unmatched. There are 14 residues in the CDR3. Per germline, CDR1 SGHAT and CDR2 FQDESV (reference sequence). CDR3 in amino acids: CASSYRTSGRTQYF. CDR3 nucleotides: TGTGCCAGCAGCTACCGGACTAGCGGGCGGACTCAGTACTTC.

This rearrangement joins TRBV7-9 to TRBJ2-3; tentatively, D is TRBD1 (6 bases). Deletions cut 5 bases from V and 1 base from J, with 16 bases between. This CDR3 has 16 residues. The germline CDR1 and CDR2 sequences are SEHNR and FQNEAQ (reference sequence). CDR3 protein: CASSHPRAGGTDTQYF. CDR3 nucleotides: TGTGCCAGCAGCCATCCCCGGGCAGGGGGCACAGATACGCAGTATTTT.

This clone was counted ten times or more. The rearrangement joins TRBV6-1 to TRBJ2-7, with D unresolved. The CDR3 runs 13 residues. Germline CDR1 and CDR2: MNHNS and SASEGT. The V gene lost 2 bases and the J gene lost 2 bases, with 7 bases spanning the gap. The CDR3 DNA sequence: TGTGCCAGCAGTGAACCAACTACCTACGAGCAGTACTTC. Its protein is CASSEPTTYEQYF.

The chain uses TRBV5-4 and TRBJ2-5; 7 bases map to TRBD1. The length of the CDR3 is 15 residues. With V trimmed by 1 base and J by 2 bases, 5 bases remained unmatched. Germline CDR1 SGHNT, CDR2 YYREEE (reference sequence). CDR3 bases: TGTGCCAGCAGCTTGCGCCAGGGGGTACAAGAGACCCAGTACTTC. It specifies CASSLRQGVQETQYF.

This clone was found once. This sequence joins TRBV5-1 and TRBJ2-7; TRBD1 matches at 10 bases. V trimming: 1 base; J trimming: 4 bases; junction bases outside the gene matches: 8. CDR1 and CDR2 (germline): SGHRS, YFSETQ. The CDR3 extends over 16 amino acids. This CDR3 is CASSLSSGQGGYEQYF. The CDR3 bases are TGCGCCAGCAGCTTGTCTTCAGGACAGGGGGGGTACGAGCAGTACTTC.

V is TRBV13 and J is TRBJ1-1; D gene uncertain. The V gene's germline CDR1 is PRHDT and CDR2 FYEKMQ (reference sequence). Between the trimmed V and J ends, which lost 5 bases and 0 bases, there was a span of 16 bases. CDR3 size: 16 residues. CDR3 in amino acids: CASSLQRTGLNTEAFF. CDR3 nucleotide sequence: TGTGCCAGCAGCCTCCAAAGGACGGGGTTGAACACTGAAGCTTTCTTT.

The chain employs TRBV5-1 and TRBJ1-1; D not resolved. V lost 0 bases, J lost 3 bases, and 6 bases lay in between. The germline V gene encodes CDR1 SGHRS and CDR2 YFSETQ. There are 13 residues in the CDR3. This chain's CDR3 is CASSLAGYTEAFF. The CDR3 region has the DNA TGCGCCAGCAGCTTGGCGGGGTACACTGAAGCTTTCTTT.

This sequence joins TRBV2 and TRBJ2-1; 9 nucleotides align to TRBD1. V shed 7 bases, J shed 0 bases, and the junction held 4 bases outside the gene matches. Germline V gives CDR1 SNHLY, CDR2 FYNNEI. The CDR3 contains 15 residues. CDR3 amino acids: CASTSTGGSYNEQFF. In DNA form, the CDR3 reads TGTGCCAGCACCTCGACAGGGGGCTCCTACAATGAGCAGTTCTTC.

The V call is TRBV5-8, the J call TRBJ2-1; 8 nucleotides match TRBD2. V trimming: 2 bases; J trimming: 7 bases; junction bases outside the gene matches: 8. The germline CDR1 and CDR2 sequences are SGHTS and YDEGEE. The CDR3 extends over 15 amino acids. The CDR3 spells CASSFLYGRGNEQFF. The CDR3 DNA follows: TGTGCCAGCAGCTTTTTATACGGGAGGGGTAATGAGCAGTTCTTC.

The rearrangement links TRBV7-2 to TRBJ2-3; D might be TRBD1 or TRBD2, each matching 5 bases. The V end was cut by 5 bases, the J end by 2 bases, with 14 bases between. The CDR3 spans 15 residues. Per germline, CDR1 SGHTA and CDR2 FQGNSA. CDR3 bases: TGTGCCAGCAGCCCTGGGGGTTTACTCACAGATACGCAGTATTTT. It is translated as CASSPGGLLTDTQYF.

V gene TRBV4-1 combines with J gene TRBJ2-5; D is uncertain. The ends were cut back, 3 bases at V and 2 bases at J, with 13 bases in the middle. The CDR3 is made up of 15 amino acids. Germline CDR1 reads MGHRA; CDR2 reads YSYEKL. CDR3 DNA: TGCGCCAGCAGCCAGCCCGGACGGCTTCAAGAGACCCAGTACTTC. As protein: CASSQPGRLQETQYF.

The chain joins TRBV28 to TRBJ1-1; 8 bases fit TRBD1. The trim removed 8 bases at V and 3 bases at J, leaving 8 bases unmatched. Germline V gene sequence: CDR1 MDHEN, CDR2 SYDVKM. There are 14 residues in the CDR3. The CDR3 nucleotides are TGTGCCAGCCCCCCCGGACAGGGCTACACTGAAGCTTTCTTT. Translating it yields CASPPGQGYTEAFF.

The rearrangement uses TRBV5-6 and TRBJ2-7; D not resolved. The CDR3 totals 13 residues. The V gene lost 0 bases and the J gene lost 3 bases, with 7 bases spanning the gap. Germline lookup yields CDR1 SGHDT and CDR2 YYEEEE. The CDR3 reads CASSLGVVYEQYF. In nucleotides, the CDR3 is TGTGCCAGCAGCTTGGGTGTGGTCTACGAGCAGTACTTC. The complete variable domain, with remaining parts taken from reference TRBV5-6 and TRBJ2-7, reads DAGVTQSPTHLIKTRGQQVTLRCSPKSGHDTVSWYQQALGQGPQFIFQYYEEEERQRGNFPDRFSGHQFPNYSSELNVNALLLGDSALYLCASSLGVVYEQYFGPGTRLTVT.

The genes are TRBV4-1 and TRBJ1-4; 8 bases match TRBD1. J was trimmed by 6 bases and V by 1 base; bases with no gene match: 13. Germline CDR1 reads MGHRA; CDR2 reads YSYEKL. This CDR3 has 18 residues. The CDR3 is CASSQGGTGEMYYEKLFF. In DNA form, the CDR3 reads TGCGCCAGCAGCCAAGGCGGGACAGGTGAAATGTATTATGAAAAACTGTTTTTT.

The chain has TRBV28 and TRBJ1-2; 7 bases match TRBD1. There are 17 residues in the CDR3. J was trimmed by 4 bases and V by 3 bases; bases with no gene match: 14. Germline CDR1 MDHEN, CDR2 SYDVKM. The CDR3 DNA sequence: TGTGCCAGCAGTTTGCCCTCCGGGGAGGGGGCGCTCTATGGCTACACCTTC. Translated, it gives CASSLPSGEGALYGYTF.